This TCR beta chain was obtained from a study of blood T cell repertoires in COVID-19 (dated by TCRdb to about 2020). Background for the entire study: Samples from collaborators originated in the United States, Italy and Spain and spanned both the acute and convalescent phases of COVID-19. The material from the prospective study consisted of cDNA or gDNA derived from T cells, B-cell-depleted T cells, or PBMCs. Deeply sampled blood TCRbeta repertoires from subjects exposed to, actively infected with, or recovered from COVID-19 were included in the dataset. The repertoires were made available in a free public database intended to serve as a resource for research on the immune response to SARS-CoV-2. The samples were drawn from two sources: the first 160 participants of the ongoing ImmuneRACE study, and 950 to 1,500 subjects contributed by 6 global collaborators. Sample metadata almost always included a de-identified subject ID, COVID-19 status, age in years and sex. HLA class I and class II types, where available, came from metadata supplied by the sample provider rather than from assay-based typing.

TCRbeta CDR3 regions were amplified from genomic DNA using the immunoSEQ Assay, a bias-controlled multiplex PCR. The published analysis was carried out like this. Nucleated cell counts per sample were estimated from amplification of reference gene primers within the assay. To quantify the absolute abundance of each unique TCRbeta CDR3 rearrangement, sequence reads were collapsed and filtered. For each sample, productive Simpson clonality was calculated as the square root of Simpson's diversity index across productive rearrangements. This immuneACCESS table, as held by TCRdb, lists in-frame sequences with V and J called but not all clones. Of the missing ones, under half trace to an unresolved V gene in checked studies; the others have no known cause. The V and J calls and the clone size are those of that table, but D and trimming were determined from the DNA. This sample lists 350,000 to 450,000 clones; approximately 86% were detected once. The top ten hold just over 7% of the sample.

In regard to this clone: No antigen is known for it. It has no much larger one-base neighbor in the sample; base qualities were not kept.

One collaborating source in Seattle enrolled patients during active infection and followed them longitudinally through the course of disease. The collaborating institutions used their own protocols to collect whole blood in K2EDTA tubes. For TCRbeta analysis, collaborator samples were shipped as frozen whole blood, as isolated PBMCs, or as DNA extracted from either sample type. Per the germline V gene (reference sequence), SEHNR is the CDR1 and FQNEAQ is the CDR2. From the cysteine up to the phenylalanine, the CDR3 has a length of 12 residues. The retained sequence is limited to the CDR3, 36 bases, with the frame set at the first base. Relative to germline, V is 5 bases shorter and J is 4 bases shorter, with 6 bases between their ends. General findings and caveats noted by the study authors: How much clinical and demographic metadata was included differed by source and by participant, and the metadata was provided uncurated.

This receptor was taken from an older woman with COVID-19, enrolled during active disease. The rearrangement joined TRBV7-9 to TRBJ1-3; the D gene is not confidently resolved. Material for sequencing was peripheral blood. The CDR3 protein is CASSQAGNTIYF. The DNA is as follows: TGTGCCAGCAGCCAAGCCGGAAACACCATATATTTT.